The 7 T cell receptor beta chains given below trace back to one sample, sequenced in a study of CD8 T cells in Susac syndrome. RNA in amounts of about 0.45 to 1 ug was reverse transcribed with random hexamers. From the immunoSEQ multiplex PCR reads, TCRdb called clonotypes with MiXCR, one entry per CDR3 protein. The repertoire consists of about 150,000 distinct CDR3 sequences, with about 95% occurring once and the leading ten covering about 0.15%. The sample taken for sequencing was CD8+ T cells from PBMCs. The receptors shown here come from a human donor with multiple sclerosis.

The V call is TRBV7-8, the J call TRBJ2-7; tentatively, D is TRBD1 (6 bases). CDR3 length: 13 amino acids. V was cut by 8 bases and J by 1 base, with 12 bases left in between. Germline assignment: CDR1 SGHVS and CDR2 FQNEAQ. The CDR3 loop is CASADSSSYEQYF. The CDR3 DNA is TGTGCCAGCGCGGACAGTTCATCCTACGAGCAGTACTTC.

In this sample, this clonotype turned up once. The chain is built from TRBV15 and TRBJ1-1, with D possibly matching TRBD1 (5 bases). V lost 9 bases to trimming and J lost 0 bases, with 14 bases between them. The CDR3 has 14 residues. Germline-derived CDR1 and CDR2 are LNHNV and YYDKDF (reference sequence). CDR3 coding DNA: TGTGCCACGACGGGGGGTACTTTGAACACTGAAGCTTTCTTT. Translated: CATTGGTLNTEAFF.

This clonotype has only a few counts. The chain joins TRBV30 to TRBJ2-7, with a tentative D call TRBD2 (5 bases). Trimming removed 1 base at V and 6 bases at J, with 19 bases between. Looked up from germline, CDR1 is GTSNPN and CDR2 is SVGIG (reference sequence). The CDR3 length is 15 residues. The CDR3 region is CAWSATGLFDGEQYV. The CDR3 DNA is TGTGCCTGGAGTGCCACGGGGTTATTCGACGGCGAGCAGTACGTC.

The gene calls are TRBV7-8 and TRBJ2-1; no reliable D call. Between the trimmed V and J ends, which lost 1 base and 0 bases, there was a span of 10 bases. Germline V lookup: CDR1 SGHVS, CDR2 FQNEAQ. The CDR3 totals 16 residues. CDR3 in DNA: TGTGCCAGCAGCTTAGTCCTTGGCGCCTCCTACAATGAGCAGTTCTTC. Amino acid sequence: CASSLVLGASYNEQFF.

The chain combines TRBV27 with TRBJ2-7; 7 nucleotides line up with TRBD2. The germline CDR1 and CDR2 sequences are MNHEY and SMNVEV (reference sequence). This CDR3 spans 13 amino acids. Trimming removed 5 bases from V and 6 bases from J; junction bases left unmatched: 7. DNA of the CDR3: TGTGCCAGCAGTCCCCAGGGAGGGGCCGAGCAGTACGTC. Translation gives CASSPQGGAEQYV.

V gene TRBV3-1 combines with J gene TRBJ2-3; D gene unclear. CDR3 size: 15 residues. The germline gives CDR1 LGHDT, CDR2 YNNKEL (reference sequence). V lost 2 bases to trimming and J lost 3 bases, with 12 bases between them. The CDR3 DNA follows: TGTGCCAGCAGCCAACCTACGGAGACGACAGATACGCAGTATTTT. Its translation: CASSQPTETTDTQYF.

As regards this clonotype: At one boundary the junction diverges from the germline segment, which might be a read error. The chain carries TRBV27 and TRBJ1-6; D not resolved. The CDR3 contains 16 residues. The germline CDR1 and CDR2 sequences are MNHEY and SMNVEV (reference sequence). The CDR3 DNA reads as TGTGCCAGCAGCCCGCGAAAGACGGTTGCCTATTCACCCCTCCATTTT. This translates into CASSPRKTVAYSPLHF.